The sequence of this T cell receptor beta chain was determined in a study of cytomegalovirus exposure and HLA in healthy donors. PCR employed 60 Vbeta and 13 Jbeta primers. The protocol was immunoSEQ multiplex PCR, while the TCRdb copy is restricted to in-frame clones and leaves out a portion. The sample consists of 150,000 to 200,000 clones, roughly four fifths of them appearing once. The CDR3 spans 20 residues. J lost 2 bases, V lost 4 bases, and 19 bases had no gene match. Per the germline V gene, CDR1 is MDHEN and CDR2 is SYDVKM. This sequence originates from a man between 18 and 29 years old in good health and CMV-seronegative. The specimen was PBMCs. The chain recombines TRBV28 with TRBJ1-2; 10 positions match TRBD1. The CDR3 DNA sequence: TGTGCCAGCAGTTCGCTGGTAGGGCCCGGACAGGGGGGCCGGAACTATGGCTACACCTTC. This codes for CASSSLVGPGQGGRNYGYTF.